The 15 T cell receptor beta chains listed next were all sequenced from one sample in a study of CD8+ T cells in alopecia areata. In each case, RNA was isolated and then reverse transcribed into cDNA as the sequencing template. Produced via immunoSEQ multiplex PCR; TCRdb's table is partial and in-frame only. The profile covers about 190,000 clones, with about 60% appearing a single time and 0.65% to 0.7% taken by the ten largest. Treatment denoted: oral pan-JAK inhibitor, 5-10 mg twice daily. The specimen comprised CD4+ T cells sorted from blood, sampled at week 4, from a patient treated with tofacitinib. These receptors were collected from a human donor with alopecia areata.

The rearrangement links TRBV5-1 to TRBJ2-5; 9 nucleotides agree with TRBD2. Germline CDR1 reads SGHRS; CDR2 reads YFSETQ. The V segment lost 4 bases and the J segment 5 bases; nucleotides outside the gene matches: 9. The CDR3 covers 15 residues. The CDR3 protein is CASSQGPTSGETQYF. The CDR3 DNA sequence: TGCGCCAGCAGCCAGGGACCCACTAGCGGGGAGACCCAGTACTTC.

This sequence joins TRBV29-1 and TRBJ2-5, with D perhaps matching TRBD2 (6 bases). The CDR3 contains 14 residues. From germline, CDR1 is SQVTM and CDR2 ANQGSEA. V was clipped by 4 bases and J by 0 bases, with 12 bases between them. CDR3 residues: CSVVRAGYQETQYF. The DNA for the CDR3 is TGCAGCGTTGTCAGAGCGGGCTACCAAGAGACCCAGTACTTC. Variable domain in full (rest from reference TRBV29-1 and TRBJ2-5): SAVISQKPSRDICQRGTSLTIQCQVDSQVTMMFWYRQQPGQSLTLIATANQGSEATYESGFVIDKFPISRPNLTFSTLTVSNMSPEDSSIYLCSVVRAGYQETQYFGPGTRLLVL.

V gene TRBV29-1 combines with J gene TRBJ1-2; D is unresolved. V lost 4 bases to trimming and J lost 4 bases, with 13 bases between them. CDR3 size: 13 residues. Germline-derived CDR1 and CDR2 are SQVTM and ANQGSEA. CDR3 coding DNA: TGCAGCGTTGGACCCCCCGAGGTCTATGGCTACACCTTC. Translating it yields CSVGPPEVYGYTF.

The chain recombines TRBV25-1 with TRBJ2-7, with D uncertain. The CDR3 spans 12 residues. V lost 4 bases and J lost 6, with 10 bases in between. Germline CDR1 and CDR2: MGHDK and SYGVNS. CDR3 nucleotide sequence: TGTGCCAGCAGTGCTAGTATGGTCGAGCAGTACTTC. Translated: CASSASMVEQYF.

This chain joins TRBV7-2 and TRBJ2-5; D unclear. Trimming shortened V by 2 bases and J by 5 bases, and 9 bases separated the two germline ends. The CDR3 covers 13 residues. CDR1 and CDR2 from the germline V gene are SGHTA and FQGNSA. The CDR3 region is CASSLRVSETQYF. In DNA form, the CDR3 reads TGTGCCAGCAGCTTAAGAGTCTCGGAGACCCAGTACTTC.

The chain carries TRBV15 and TRBJ2-2, with unresolved D. Germline assignment: CDR1 LNHNV and CDR2 YYDKDF (reference sequence). This CDR3 has 14 amino acids. Trimming cost V 0 bases and J 5 bases, with 7 bases left between them. CDR3 sequence (DNA): TGTGCCACCAGCAGAGACAGCCCTACCGGGGAGCTGTTTTTT. Encoded protein: CATSRDSPTGELFF.

The CDR3 nucleotides read TGTGCCAGCAGCCCTATGCTAGCGGGCATCATCTACGAGCAGTACTTC. This sequence encodes CASSPMLAGIIYEQYF. This chain links TRBV5-8 with TRBJ2-7; TRBD2 matches 8 bases. CDR3 length equals 16 residues. Per germline, CDR1 SGHTS and CDR2 YDEGEE. V trimming: 4 bases; J trimming: 3 bases; junction bases outside the gene matches: 12.

This clone was observed a handful of times. In nucleotides, the CDR3 is TGCGCCAGCAGCCGTGCCGGGACAGTAGATAGCAATCAGCCCCAGCATTTT. It specifies CASSRAGTVDSNQPQHF. The chain couples TRBV4-1 to TRBJ1-5, with 7 bases that match TRBD1. Unmatched junction bases numbered 9, after V lost 4 bases and J lost 0 bases. Germline assignment: CDR1 MGHRA and CDR2 YSYEKL. The CDR3 is made up of 17 amino acids.

A few counts support this clone. The CDR3 region has the DNA TGTGCCAGCAAAGCCCGGTCGGGGAGTGGCTGGCAGTACTTC. It yields the protein CASKARSGSGWQYF. The V call is TRBV6-5, the J call TRBJ2-7, with D perhaps matching TRBD2 (5 bases). The germline CDR1 and CDR2 sequences are MNHEY and SVGAGI. V gave up 7 bases and J gave up 9 bases, with 22 bases separating them. The CDR3 spans 14 residues.

The rearrangement links TRBV10-3 to TRBJ2-3; D could derive from TRBD1 or TRBD2 (5 bases each). From germline, CDR1 is ENHRY and CDR2 SYGVKD. The CDR3 is 18 residues long. V dropped 7 bases and J dropped 1 base, with 24 bases sitting between them. CDR3 nucleotides: TGTGCCATCACGTCGGGAATGGGACCAAGCGGAGGCACAGATACGCAGTATTTT. Translating it yields CAITSGMGPSGGTDTQYF.

This clone occurred a few times. The rearrangement links TRBV2 to TRBJ2-1, with 8 bases lining up with TRBD1. With 6 bases clipped from V and 6 bases from J, the junction kept 4 bases outside the gene matches. This CDR3 comprises 13 residues. CDR1 is SNHLY, CDR2 FYNNEI, per germline. This CDR3 reads CASSLGTGNEQFF. In nucleotides, the CDR3 is TGTGCCAGCAGCCTCGGGACAGGCAATGAGCAGTTCTTC.

This chain links TRBV9 with TRBJ2-5; 15 positions match TRBD2. The ends lost 4 bases at V and 5 bases at J; junction bases unmatched: 6. Per the germline V gene, CDR1 is SGDLS and CDR2 is YYNGEE. The CDR3 sequence is 16 residues long. CDR3 residues: CASSTGLAGGMETQYF. Here the CDR3 DNA reads TGTGCCAGCAGCACCGGACTAGCGGGAGGGATGGAGACCCAGTACTTC. Looking up the rest from reference TRBV9 and TRBJ2-5 gives the full variable domain: DSGVTQTPKHLITATGQRVTLRCSPRSGDLSVYWYQQSLDQGLQFLIQYYNGEERAKGNILERFSAQQFPDLHSELNLSSLELGDSALYFCASSTGLAGGMETQYFGPGTRLLVL.

The V gene is TRBV7-2, the J gene TRBJ2-5; D is undetermined. The germline V gene encodes CDR1 SGHTA and CDR2 FQGNSA. This CDR3 spans 15 amino acids. Trimming cost V 1 base and J 1 base, with 10 bases left between them. CDR3 coding DNA: TGTGCCAGCAGCTTAGTTTGGCGAAGCCAAGAGACCCAGTACTTC. Translated: CASSLVWRSQETQYF.

The gene calls are TRBV29-1 and TRBJ2-1, with D perhaps TRBD1 (6 bases). Trimming pared 5 bases from V and 7 bases from J, leaving 15 bases between. The CDR3 contains 13 residues. In germline, CDR1 is SQVTM, CDR2 ANQGSEA. The CDR3 is CSVSAFQGNEQFF. The CDR3 DNA follows: TGCAGCGTTTCCGCCTTTCAGGGGAATGAGCAGTTCTTC.

This clone was seen a few times. The chain joins TRBV7-8 to TRBJ2-7; the match to TRBD2 covers 9 bases. J gave up 4 bases and V 5 bases, and 6 bases lay outside the gene matches. The CDR3 is made up of 14 amino acids. Germline-derived CDR1 and CDR2 are SGHVS and FQNEAQ. The CDR3 DNA sequence: TGTGCCAGCAGCCCCCGGACTAGCGAGTACGAGCAGTACTTC. Encoded protein: CASSPRTSEYEQYF.